These 9 T cell receptor beta chains were sequenced from one sample in a study of tumor and adjacent non-tumor tissue in lung cancer. The library came from three nested PCR rounds adapted from ARM-PCR protocols. One entry per CDR3 protein, called by TCRdb with MiXCR from the multiplex PCR reads. This table has 100,000 or so distinct CDR3 sequences, roughly 78% appearing once. RNA was extracted from bulk tissue without any cell sorting. More than 3 cm separated this lung sample from the edge of the tumor. Sequences were obtained from distant non-tumor lung tissue. All receptors come from a man between 60 and 75 years old with small cell lung cancer.

At least ten counts were recorded for this clonotype. The chain is built from TRBV28 and TRBJ2-5, with D possibly matching TRBD1 (8 bases). Germline V CDR1 and CDR2: MDHEN, SYDVKM. This CDR3 contains 15 residues. V was shortened by 6 bases and J by 5 bases, with 19 bases between the two germline ends. The CDR3 sequence: CASRTNRGGRETQYF. As DNA, the CDR3 is TGTGCCAGCAGAACAAACAGGGGGGGGCGGGAGACCCAGTACTTC.

With respect to this clonotype: A much larger clone lies a single base off, so this may be a read error. This chain uses TRBV5-1 with TRBJ2-1; the D gene could be TRBD1 or TRBD2 (5 bases each). Germline loops: CDR1 SGHRS, CDR2 YFSETQ. The CDR3 runs to 13 residues. V was pared by 6 bases and J by 8 bases, with 15 bases between. The CDR3, as DNA: TGCGCCAGCAACGGGGACGTGGGGGATGAGCAGTTCTTC. Translating it yields CASNGDVGDEQFF.

There are a few counts of this clonotype. A junction end diverges from the germline sequence, so it may reflect a read error. This chain uses TRBV29-1 with TRBJ2-5, with TRBD1 as a possible D gene (6 bases). The CDR3 has 14 residues. The germline V gene has CDR1 SQVTM and CDR2 ANQGSEA. The CDR3 protein is CSVTLQSGGETQYF. The CDR3 DNA is TGCAGCGTTACATTACAGTCTGGGGGCGAGACCCAGTATTTC.

J is TRBJ2-3 and V is TRBV30; no reliable D call. V was pared by 6 bases and J by 2 bases, with 9 bases between. Germline CDR1 reads GTSNPN; CDR2 reads SVGIG (reference sequence). This CDR3 has 12 amino acids. CDR3: CACTLNTDTQYF. Here the CDR3 DNA reads TGTGCCTGTACGCTTAACACAGATACGCAGTATTTT. Combining the CDR3 with reference TRBV30 and TRBJ2-3 gives the whole variable domain SQTIHQWPATLVQPVGSPLSLECTVEGTSNPNLYWYRQAAGRGLQLLFYSVGIGQISSEVPQNLSASRPQDRQFILSSKKLLLSDSGFYLCACTLNTDTQYFGPGTRLTVL.

About this clonotype itself: The junction departs from germline at one end; a sequencing error may be responsible. The rearrangement uses TRBV29-1 and TRBJ2-1; no clear D. The CDR3 loop spans 10 amino acids. The germline V gene encodes CDR1 SQVTM and CDR2 ANQGSEA. The CDR3 spells CSVASNEQFF. The CDR3 nucleotides are TGCAGCGTTGCGAGCAATGAGCAGTTTTTC.

This clonotype was found once. This chain uses TRBV19 with TRBJ2-5, with D unclear. V dropped 9 bases and J dropped 1 base, with 21 bases sitting between them. Germline V CDR1 and CDR2: LNHDA, SQIVND (reference sequence). The CDR3 loop spans 16 amino acids. CDR3 DNA sequence: TGTGCCAGAAGTCTTACCCCCCTGCAGAGCCAAGAGACCCAGTACTTC. Translating it yields CARSLTPLQSQETQYF.

This chain joins TRBV6-2 or TRBV6-3 and TRBJ2-7, with a tentative D call TRBD2 (6 bases). The CDR3 is 15 residues long. The germline V gene encodes CDR1 MNHEY and CDR2 SVGEGT. CDR3 nucleotide sequence: TGTGCCAGCAGTAATCTAGCGAGTAACTCCTACAAGCAGTACGTC. This codes for CASSNLASNSYKQYV.

With regard to this clonotype: It is likely a read error, because the conserved phenylalanine at the end of the CDR3 is missing. No DNA is shown, since the ends of the CDR3 on it are uncertain; the CDR3 is the one TCRdb lists. V and J are TRBV4-1 and TRBJ2-2; the DNA was not compared with TRBD1, the D call given in the table. The CDR3 is 15 amino acids long, termini counted. Germline values: CDR1 MGHRA, CDR2 YSYEKL. The CDR3 region is CPSSSRGAYTGELSL.

As for this clonotype: One end of the junction is discordant with germline, which a read error may explain. This chain connects TRBV6-5 to TRBJ2-1; D may match TRBD1 or TRBD2 (5 bases each). The CDR3 has 15 residues. Germline CDR1 reads MNHEY; CDR2 reads SVGAGI. The CDR3 DNA sequence: TGTGCCTGCAGTTACTCTGGGGGAGTGGGCAATGAGCTGTTCTTC. Amino acids: CACSYSGGVGNELFF.